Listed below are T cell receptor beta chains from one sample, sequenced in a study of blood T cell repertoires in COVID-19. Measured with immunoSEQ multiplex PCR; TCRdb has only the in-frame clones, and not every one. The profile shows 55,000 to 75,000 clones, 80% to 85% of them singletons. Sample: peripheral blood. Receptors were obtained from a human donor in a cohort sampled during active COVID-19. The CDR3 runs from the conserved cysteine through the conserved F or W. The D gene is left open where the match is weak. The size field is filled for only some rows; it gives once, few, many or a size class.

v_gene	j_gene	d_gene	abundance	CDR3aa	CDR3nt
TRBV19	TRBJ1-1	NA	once	CASSTGWTANTEAFF	TGTGCCAGTAGTACCGGCTGGACAGCGAACACTGAAGCTTTCTTT
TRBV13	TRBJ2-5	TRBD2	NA	CASSWGTSGGGETQYF	TGTGCCAGCAGCTGGGGGACTAGCGGAGGGGGAGAGACCCAGTACTTC
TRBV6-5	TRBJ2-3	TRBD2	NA	CASSYLAGDHTQYF	TGTGCCAGCAGTTACCTAGCGGGGGACCATACGCAGTATTTT
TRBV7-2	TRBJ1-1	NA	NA	CASSSREAVNTEAFF	TGTGCCAGCAGCTCCCGGGAGGCCGTGAACACTGAAGCTTTCTTT
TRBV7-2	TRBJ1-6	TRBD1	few	CASSLKAGGNSPLHF	TGTGCCAGCAGCTTAAAAGCAGGGGGGAATTCACCCCTCCACTTT
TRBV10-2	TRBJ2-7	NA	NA	CASSGRTAGGSGEQYF	TGCGCCAGCAGTGGCCGGACGGCGGGTGGTTCAGGCGAGCAGTACTTC
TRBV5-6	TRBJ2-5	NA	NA	CASSFAGGRRETQYF	TGTGCCAGCAGCTTTGCGGGCGGCCGGCGGGAGACCCAGTACTTC
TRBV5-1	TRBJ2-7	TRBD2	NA	CASSEGQVAGIYEQYF	TGCGCCAGCAGCGAGGGGCAAGTAGCGGGGATCTACGAGCAGTACTTC
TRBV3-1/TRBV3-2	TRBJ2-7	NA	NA	CASSGTGVLQYF	TGTGCCAGCAGCGGCACCGGGGTGTTGCAGTACTTC
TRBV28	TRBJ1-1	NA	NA	CASSFVRESTEAFF	TGTGCCAGCAGTTTCGTCCGGGAGAGCACTGAAGCTTTCTTT
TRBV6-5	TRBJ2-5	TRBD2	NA	CASRGLAGQETQYF	TGTGCCAGCAGAGGACTAGCGGGCCAAGAGACCCAGTACTTC
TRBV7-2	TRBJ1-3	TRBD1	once	CASSPRDRGIGARRNTIYF	TGTGCCAGCAGCCCAAGGGACAGGGGAATAGGCGCCAGAAGAAACACCATATATTTT
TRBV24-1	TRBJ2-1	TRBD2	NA	CATSDPRGVNEQFF	TGTGCCACCAGTGACCCCCGGGGGGTCAATGAGCAGTTCTTC
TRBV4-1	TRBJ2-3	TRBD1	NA	CASSSRDRDTDTQYF	TGCGCCAGCAGCTCCCGGGACAGAGACACAGATACGCAGTATTTT
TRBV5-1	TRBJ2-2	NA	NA	CASRRDSLSTGELFF	TGCGCCAGCAGACGGGACTCCCTAAGTACCGGGGAGCTGTTTTTT
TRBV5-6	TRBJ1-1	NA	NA	CASSLFQANTEAFF	TGTGCCAGCAGCTTGTTCCAGGCGAACACTGAAGCTTTCTTT
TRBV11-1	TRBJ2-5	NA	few	CASSNRDSETQYF	TGTGCCAGCAGCAATCGGGACTCAGAGACCCAGTACTTC
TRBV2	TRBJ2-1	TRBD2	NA	CASVPNGLAGNEQFF	TGTGCCAGCGTGCCCAACGGACTAGCGGGGAATGAGCAGTTCTTC
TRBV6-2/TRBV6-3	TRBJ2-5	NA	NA	CASSYSYRYQETQYF	TGTGCCAGCAGTTACTCATACAGGTATCAAGAGACCCAGTACTTC
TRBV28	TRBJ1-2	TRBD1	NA	CASSWDRGRGGYTF	TGTGCCAGCAGTTGGGACAGGGGAAGGGGCGGCTACACCTTC
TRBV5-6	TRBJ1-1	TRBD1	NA	CASSLPRQGVTEAFF	TGTGCCAGCAGCTTACCAAGACAGGGAGTCACTGAAGCTTTCTTT